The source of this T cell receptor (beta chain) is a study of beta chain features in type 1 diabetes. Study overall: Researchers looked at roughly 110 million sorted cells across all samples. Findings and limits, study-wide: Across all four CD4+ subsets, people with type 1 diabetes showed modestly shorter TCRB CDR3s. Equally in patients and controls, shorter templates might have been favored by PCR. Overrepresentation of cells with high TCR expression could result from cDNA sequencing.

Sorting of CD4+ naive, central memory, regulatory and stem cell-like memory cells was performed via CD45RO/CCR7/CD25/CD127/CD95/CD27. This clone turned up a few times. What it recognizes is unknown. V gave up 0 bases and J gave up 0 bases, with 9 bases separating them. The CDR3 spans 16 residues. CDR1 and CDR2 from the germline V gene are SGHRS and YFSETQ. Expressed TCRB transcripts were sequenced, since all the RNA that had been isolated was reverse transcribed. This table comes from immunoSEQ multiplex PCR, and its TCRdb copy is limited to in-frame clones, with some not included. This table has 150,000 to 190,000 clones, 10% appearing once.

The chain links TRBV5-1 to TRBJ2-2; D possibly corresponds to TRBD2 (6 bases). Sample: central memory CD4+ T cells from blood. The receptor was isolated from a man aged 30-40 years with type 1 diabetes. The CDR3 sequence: CASSLVAGSNTGELFF. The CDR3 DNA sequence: TGCGCCAGCAGCTTGGTTGCGGGATCGAACACCGGGGAGCTGTTTTTT.